This T cell receptor (beta chain) originates from a study of control samples from healthy donors and cancer patients. Assay: immunoSEQ multiplex PCR; the TCRdb copy retains only in-frame clones and omits some. The sample lists some 120,000 clones; over 90% were seen once. The receptor comes from a man in his thirties or forties in good health. The specimen was blood.

CDR3 in DNA: TGCGCCAGCAGTGAGACGGGGGAAACAGATACGCAGTATTTT. Translation: CASSETGETDTQYF. The chain joins TRBV10-2 to TRBJ2-3, with D possibly matching TRBD2 (6 bases). Germline loops: CDR1 WSHSY, CDR2 SAAADI. The CDR3 runs 14 residues. The V end was cut by 2 bases, the J end by 3 bases, with 9 bases between.